One sample yielded the 21 T cell receptor beta chains listed below, sequenced in a study of control samples from healthy donors and cancer patients. Here immunoSEQ multiplex PCR was the method, and the copy in TCRdb shows in-frame clones only, minus some. The table includes 150,000 to 200,000 clones, 94% detected once. The material sequenced was blood. Every receptor here comes from a woman in her late teens or twenties in good health.

The V and J genes are TRBV2 and TRBJ2-7; D gene ambiguous. Germline assignment: CDR1 SNHLY and CDR2 FYNNEI. The CDR3 loop spans 12 amino acids. Between the trimmed V and J ends, which lost 4 bases and 3 bases, there was a span of 7 bases. DNA for the CDR3: TGTGCCAGCAGTGTGCCGTTCTACGAGCAGTACTTC. Its translation is CASSVPFYEQYF.

As regards this clone: Distinct nucleotide sequences in the sample also encode this CDR3. The chain is built from TRBV24-1 and TRBJ1-4; tentatively, D is TRBD1 (5 bases). Germline V gives CDR1 KGHDR, CDR2 SFDVKD. The CDR3 is 15 residues long. Trimming shortened V by 5 bases and J by 2 bases, and 11 bases separated the two germline ends. The CDR3: CATSGGSGTNEKLFF. CDR3 nucleotides: TGTGCCACCAGTGGGGGCTCTGGGACTAATGAAAAACTGTTTTTT.

The chain joins TRBV2 to TRBJ1-5, with D possibly TRBD1 on 5 matching bases. V lost 2 bases and J lost 7, with 9 bases in between. CDR1 is SNHLY, CDR2 FYNNEI, per germline. CDR3 size: 13 residues. CDR3 DNA sequence: TGTGCCAGCAGTGAATTGAGGGGACAGCCCCAGCATTTT. Protein sequence: CASSELRGQPQHF.

J is TRBJ1-6 and V is TRBV4-2; 9 bases match TRBD1. After removal of 4 bases from V and 10 bases from J, the junction contained 11 bases not matched to a gene. This CDR3 spans 16 amino acids. The germline V gene encodes CDR1 LGHNA and CDR2 YNFKEQ. The DNA for the CDR3 is TGTGCCAGCAGCCCTGACCGGGACAGGGATTTGTCACCCCTCCACTTT. As protein: CASSPDRDRDLSPLHF.

The chain employs TRBV5-1 and TRBJ1-5; 12 positions match TRBD1. Germline V lookup: CDR1 SGHRS, CDR2 YFSETQ. This CDR3 region has 15 residues. V lost 0 bases to trimming and J lost 8 bases; unmatched junction nucleotides: 3. The CDR3 loop reads CASSLAGTGGEPQHF. The DNA for the CDR3 is TGCGCCAGCAGCTTGGCCGGGACAGGGGGCGAGCCCCAGCATTTT.

This chain connects TRBV12-3 or TRBV12-4 to TRBJ2-7; a possible D gene is TRBD2 (5 bases). Trimming removed 8 bases from V and 3 bases from J, with 14 bases in between. The CDR3 extends over 13 amino acids. Here the CDR3 reads CASSDGVNYEQYF. In DNA form, the CDR3 reads TGTGCCAGCTCGGACGGGGTTAACTACGAGCAGTACTTC.

J is TRBJ1-3 and V is TRBV5-5, with D possibly being TRBD1 (5 bases). This CDR3 spans 13 amino acids. The V gene's germline CDR1 is SGHKS and CDR2 YYEKEE (reference sequence). V lost 4 bases and J lost 8, with 13 bases in between. CDR3 bases: TGTGCCAGCAGCCCGGGGGACCGGGACACCATATATTTT. Translating gives CASSPGDRDTIYF.

V is TRBV4-3 and J is TRBJ2-4; D is ambiguous. Germline lookup yields CDR1 LGHNA and CDR2 YSLEER. The CDR3 is 17 amino acids. Trimming left V 4 bases short and J 3 bases short, with 19 bases between. The CDR3 coding sequence is TGCGCCAGCAGCCCCAGACAAAACAGCTTACTCAAAAACATTCAGTACTTC. This gives the protein CASSPRQNSLLKNIQYF.

The CDR3 reads CASSLSLGGEVTAFF. DNA of the CDR3: TGTGCCAGCAGCTTAAGTTTGGGGGGCGAGGTAACAGCTTTCTTT. The V and J genes are TRBV7-9 and TRBJ1-1, with D possibly matching TRBD1 (6 bases). This CDR3 is 15 amino acids long. With 2 bases removed from V and 10 bases from J, the gap between germline ends came to 20 bases. The germline V gene has CDR1 SEHNR and CDR2 FQNEAQ (reference sequence).

The chain links TRBV3-1 (or the pseudogene TRBV3-2) to TRBJ2-2; D is unresolved. The V gene's germline CDR1 is LGHDT and CDR2 YNNKEL (reference sequence). Trimming cost V 1 base and J 7 bases, with 4 bases left between them. The CDR3 is 12 residues long. The CDR3 here is CASSQAVGELFF. CDR3 DNA: TGTGCCAGCAGCCAAGCGGTCGGGGAGCTGTTTTTT.

The chain combines TRBV19 with TRBJ1-2; D unresolved. V was cut by 3 bases and J by 8 bases, with 13 bases left in between. The CDR3 is 13 amino acids. The germline V gene encodes CDR1 LNHDA and CDR2 SQIVND (reference sequence). The CDR3 region is CASSISTNDGYTF. CDR3 coding DNA: TGTGCCAGTAGTATCTCCACCAATGACGGCTACACCTTC.

The chain employs TRBV7-9 and TRBJ1-5, with D possibly TRBD1 on 6 matching bases. V lost 1 base to trimming and J lost 2 bases, with 12 bases between them. The CDR3 sequence is 16 residues long. Germline values: CDR1 SEHNR, CDR2 FQNEAQ (reference sequence). Here the CDR3 reads CASSLGTASGNQPQHF. CDR3 nucleotides: TGTGCCAGCAGCTTAGGGACAGCCTCTGGCAATCAGCCCCAGCATTTT.

This chain joins TRBV4-1 and TRBJ2-7; the D gene is possibly TRBD1 (7 bases). Germline lookup yields CDR1 MGHRA and CDR2 YSYEKL. The length of the CDR3 is 16 residues. The V and J ends lost 1 base and 0 bases respectively, with 13 bases between them. CDR3: CASSQGSGGSSYEQYF. The CDR3 DNA follows: TGCGCCAGCAGCCAAGGATCAGGGGGGAGCTCCTACGAGCAGTACTTC.

This chain uses TRBV4-1 with TRBJ2-5, with D possibly being TRBD2 (5 bases). The V and J ends lost 0 bases and 4 bases respectively, with 9 bases between them. CDR3 length: 14 amino acids. Germline assignment: CDR1 MGHRA and CDR2 YSYEKL. As DNA, the CDR3 is TGCGCCAGCAGCCAAGATGAGGGAAGAGAGACCCAGTACTTC. Its protein product is CASSQDEGRETQYF.

This clone was counted between two and nine times. V usage is TRBV10-2 and J usage is TRBJ1-1; D not certain. The CDR3 has 16 amino acids. Between the trimmed V and J ends, which lost 0 bases and 0 bases, there was a span of 11 bases. CDR1 and CDR2 from the germline V gene are WSHSY and SAAADI. Here the CDR3 DNA reads TGCGCCAGCAGTGAGTCGAAAGGGTCGGTGAACACTGAAGCTTTCTTT. Residues: CASSESKGSVNTEAFF.

V usage is TRBV5-1 and J usage is TRBJ1-4; weak D call: TRBD1 (6 bases). The ends were cut back, 4 bases at V and 7 bases at J, with 17 bases in the middle. The CDR3 covers 15 residues. CDR1 is SGHRS, CDR2 YFSETQ, per germline. CDR3 region: CASSTKQGRSEKLFF. The CDR3 nucleotides are TGCGCCAGCAGCACCAAACAGGGAAGGAGTGAAAAACTGTTTTTT.

This chain connects TRBV6-6 to TRBJ1-5, with D perhaps TRBD1 (5 bases). CDR3 length: 14 residues. The V gene lost 0 bases and the J gene lost 11 bases, with 14 bases spanning the gap. Germline V CDR1 and CDR2: MNHNY, SVGAGI (reference sequence). In DNA, the CDR3 is TGTGCCAGCAGTTACTCGAAACAGTTCAGGGCCCAGCATTTT. This translates into CASSYSKQFRAQHF.

The count of this clone is one. The V and J genes are TRBV12-3 or TRBV12-4 and TRBJ2-1, with D hard to call. The CDR3 loop spans 11 amino acids. Deletions cut 8 bases from V and 4 bases from J, with 6 bases between. CDR3 region: CASRWYNEQFF. Written as DNA, the CDR3 is TGTGCCAGCCGGTGGTACAATGAGCAGTTCTTC.

The chain joins TRBV6-5 to TRBJ2-1; 7 bases align to TRBD2. V shed 5 bases and J 1 base; nucleotides not matched to a gene: 5. CDR3 length: 15 amino acids. The V gene's germline CDR1 is MNHEY and CDR2 SVGAGI. The CDR3 coding sequence is TGTGCCAGCAGTCCTCGGGGGGAATCCTACAATGAGCAGTTCTTC. Protein product: CASSPRGESYNEQFF.

V is TRBV28 and J is TRBJ1-2; D gene unclear. Germline V gives CDR1 MDHEN, CDR2 SYDVKM. The CDR3 length is 12 residues. The V and J ends lost 7 bases and 4 bases respectively, with 10 bases between them. In DNA form, the CDR3 reads TGTGCCAGCACAATCAAGAGCTATGGCTACACCTTC. Amino acids: CASTIKSYGYTF.

The chain employs TRBV7-2 and TRBJ2-1; 13 bases are shared with TRBD2. Trimming cost V 4 bases and J 9 bases; bases outside gene matches: 6. This CDR3 has 15 amino acids. Germline CDR1 is SGHTA and CDR2 is FQGNSA. In nucleotides, the CDR3 is TGTGCCAGCAGCTCTACTAGCGGGAGGGCCGGTGAGCAGTTCTTC. This translates into CASSSTSGRAGEQFF.